The present entry profiles one T cell receptor beta chain with its context. Its antigen is currently unknown. Per the germline V gene, CDR1 is MNHEY and CDR2 is SMNVEV (reference sequence). The CDR3 runs to 16 residues. V lost 5 bases and J lost 2, with 16 bases in between. TCR beta CDR3 regions were amplified from RNA transcripts. During a first-round RT-PCR of the TCR CDR3, the HTBI primer set was used. From the multiplex PCR reads, TCRdb called clonotypes with MiXCR, one entry per CDR3 protein. The table includes around 570,000 distinct CDR3 sequences, just under 20% detected once. The data belong to a study of T cells in Graves' hyperthyroidism and ophthalmopathy. Background on the study: At the time of initial diagnosis and before any treatment, peripheral blood was collected.

General study findings and limits: Blood also held most thyroid clonotypes expanded beyond 0.001.

This TCR was sampled from a man aged 35 to 55 with Graves' ophthalmopathy. The rearrangement uses TRBV27 and TRBJ1-5, with a possible D match to TRBD1 (5 bases). Sequenced: blood. This CDR3 reads CASSPRGQRGNQPQHF. The CDR3 coding sequence is TGTGCCAGCAGTCCCCGTGGACAACGGGGCAATCAGCCCCAGCATTTT.